This TCR beta chain was sequenced during a study of cytomegalovirus exposure and HLA in healthy donors. Looking at the study overall: Samples from HLA-typed donors yielded about 85 million unique TCRs in an early data release. Study-level points and caveats: After further analysis at a later stage, some 15,000 TCR beta sequences were associated with HLA alleles at 0.05 false discovery rate.

Points on this clone: The antigen is unknown.

Germline V gene lookup returns CDR1 GTSNPN and CDR2 SVGIG (reference sequence). This CDR3 region has 15 residues. V was shortened by 2 bases and J by 1 base, with 14 bases between the two germline ends. Primers: 60 Vbeta forward and 13 Jbeta reverse. Sequenced by immunoSEQ multiplex PCR; TCRdb stores in-frame clones only, minus some. The sample lists some 50,000 clones; 72% were seen once. The TCR originated in a woman in her forties or fifties in good health and CMV-seropositive. The V gene is TRBV30, the J gene TRBJ1-1; the D gene is possibly TRBD1 (6 bases). Sequenced: PBMCs. Written as DNA, the CDR3 is TGTGCCTGGAGTCCCTCCGGGACACCGAACACTGAAGCTTTCTTT. It encodes CAWSPSGTPNTEAFF.